This T cell receptor beta chain was sequenced during a study of identical twins. Study-wide results and caveats: Twin pairs' shared out-of-frame alpha sequences were enriched in low generation probability. Fewer insertions marked abundant cord blood beta clonotypes; young adult naive trended weakly, memory not at all. The presence of invariant MAIT and iNKT cells could partly confound analyses of zero-insertion sequences.

This clonotype was counted a few times. Its antigen remains unknown. cDNA carried unique molecular identifiers, and a universal primer site was added by template switching. MiXCR, applied by TCRdb to the 5' RACE reads, yields one record per CDR3 protein. The sample lists fewer than 250,000 distinct CDR3 sequences, around 7.6% occurring once. This sample was shared with a second study, whose subject was yellow fever vaccine responses in identical twins.

The source is a woman aged 18 to 35 in good health. The sequenced sample consisted of CD8+ T cells sorted from blood.

CDR3 residues: CASSPPGYSNQPQHF. The CDR3 nucleotides are TGTGCCAGCAGCCCGCCCGGATATAGCAATCAGCCCCAGCATTTT. The rearrangement links TRBV7-9 to TRBJ1-5; the D is unclear. Germline V gene lookup returns CDR1 SEHNR and CDR2 FQNEAQ (reference sequence). Deletions cut 5 bases from V and 0 bases from J, with 11 bases between. CDR3 length: 15 residues.